This T cell receptor beta chain was observed in a study of blood T cell repertoires in COVID-19. The table came from immunoSEQ multiplex PCR; TCRdb's copy has only in-frame clones and leaves some out. Of approximately 170,000 clones detected, about 83% appear once; the ten largest clones hold 2.5% to 3%. This TCR came from a woman older than 75 with COVID-19, enrolled during active disease. Sequencing was carried out using peripheral blood.

The CDR3 protein is CASRRDRGTDTQYF. Here the CDR3 DNA reads TGTGCCAGCAGACGGGACAGGGGTACAGATACGCAGTATTTT. V and J are TRBV7-2 and TRBJ2-3; 10 bases are a match to TRBD1. V shed 6 bases and J 3 bases; nucleotides not matched to a gene: 3. This CDR3 region has 14 residues. Per germline, CDR1 SGHTA and CDR2 FQGNSA.